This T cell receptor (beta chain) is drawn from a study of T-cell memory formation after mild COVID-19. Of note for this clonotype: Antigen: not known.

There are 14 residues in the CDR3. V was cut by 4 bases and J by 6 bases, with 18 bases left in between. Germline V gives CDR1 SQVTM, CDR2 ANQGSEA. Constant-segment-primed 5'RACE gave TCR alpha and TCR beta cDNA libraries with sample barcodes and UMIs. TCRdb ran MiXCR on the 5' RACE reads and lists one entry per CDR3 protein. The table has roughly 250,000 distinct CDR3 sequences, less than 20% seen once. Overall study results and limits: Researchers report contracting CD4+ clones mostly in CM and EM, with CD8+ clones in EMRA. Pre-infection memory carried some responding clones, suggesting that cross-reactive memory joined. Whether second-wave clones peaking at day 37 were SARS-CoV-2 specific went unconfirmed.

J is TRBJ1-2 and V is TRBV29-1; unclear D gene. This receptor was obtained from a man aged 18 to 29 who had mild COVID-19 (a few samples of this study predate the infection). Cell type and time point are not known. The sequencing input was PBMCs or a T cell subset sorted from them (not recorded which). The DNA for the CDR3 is TGCAGCGTTGGGTTAAGGGCAGCTTGGGATGGCTACACCTTC. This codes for CSVGLRAAWDGYTF.